The 11 T cell receptor beta chains reported below all come from one sample, sequenced in a study of blood T cell repertoires in COVID-19. The assay was immunoSEQ multiplex PCR, and TCRdb's table has in-frame clones only and misses some. The sample lists about 99,000 clones, around 79% occurring once. Source material: peripheral blood. These receptors originate from a woman of 80 years or more with active or convalescent COVID-19.

This chain joins TRBV9 and TRBJ2-1; 9 bases are a match to TRBD2. V lost 3 bases and J lost 6; bases outside the gene matches: 7. The CDR3 is 15 residues long. In germline, CDR1 is SGDLS, CDR2 YYNGEE. CDR3 in amino acids: CASSARTSASNEQFF. The DNA of the CDR3 is TGTGCCAGCAGCGCTCGGACTAGCGCCTCCAATGAGCAGTTCTTC.

This chain links TRBV28 with TRBJ1-1; D uncertain. Germline V gene lookup returns CDR1 MDHEN and CDR2 SYDVKM. The CDR3 has 12 residues. The V end lost 5 bases, the J end lost 13 bases, and 17 bases lay between the germline ends. CDR3 in amino acids: CASSATDKLGFF. The CDR3 DNA reads TGTGCCAGCAGTGCTACAGACAAACTAGGTTTCTTT.

The V and J genes are TRBV9 and TRBJ1-1; D perhaps matches TRBD1 (6 bases). Between the trimmed V and J ends, which lost 0 bases and 2 bases, there was a span of 11 bases. There are 15 residues in the CDR3. Germline V gene data show CDR1 as SGDLS and CDR2 as YYNGEE. As DNA, the CDR3 is TGTGCCAGCAGCGTAGAGGCCAGGGGCAACACTGAAGCTTTCTTT. Protein sequence: CASSVEARGNTEAFF.

The rearrangement joins TRBV2 to TRBJ2-7, with 7 nucleotides matching TRBD2. Germline loops: CDR1 SNHLY, CDR2 FYNNEI. After removal of 4 bases from V and 4 bases from J, the junction contained 13 bases not matched to a gene. The CDR3 is 16 residues long. The CDR3 nucleotides read TGTGCCAGCAGTGGGGCTAGCGGCAGCTTTAATTACGAGCAGTACTTC. Translation: CASSGASGSFNYEQYF.

J is TRBJ2-7 and V is TRBV7-2, with TRBD1 as a possible D gene (5 bases). Trimming stripped 1 base from V and 5 bases from J, with 9 bases between. The CDR3 covers 13 residues. Germline-derived CDR1 and CDR2 are SGHTA and FQGNSA. CDR3: CASSLGPQDEQYF. The CDR3 bases are TGTGCCAGCAGCTTAGGTCCACAGGACGAGCAGTACTTC.

The chain has TRBV10-3 and TRBJ2-7, with TRBD2 matching 13 bases. Trimming took 2 bases from V and 3 from J; bases not matched to a gene: 4. Germline assignment: CDR1 ENHRY and CDR2 SYGVKD. This CDR3 contains 16 residues. The CDR3 reads CAISEGLAGVGYEQYF. CDR3 coding DNA: TGTGCCATCAGTGAGGGACTAGCGGGAGTTGGCTACGAGCAGTACTTC.

This clone was detected once. V and J are TRBV2 and TRBJ1-4; D perhaps matches TRBD1 (5 bases). Germline CDR1 reads SNHLY; CDR2 reads FYNNEI. V was clipped by 7 bases and J by 8 bases, with 17 bases between them. The CDR3 runs to 14 residues. CDR3 protein: CASNVGRDMEKLFF. CDR3 bases: TGTGCCAGCAACGTAGGCAGGGATATGGAAAAACTGTTTTTT.

This chain connects TRBV28 to TRBJ2-5, with 7 nucleotides matching TRBD1. CDR1 is MDHEN, CDR2 SYDVKM, per germline. The V segment lost 4 bases and the J segment 5 bases; nucleotides outside the gene matches: 13. The CDR3 is 16 residues long. The DNA for the CDR3 is TGTGCCAGCAGTTCGACAGGGAGCCCCCCCAAGGAGACCCAGTACTTC. Translating it yields CASSSTGSPPKETQYF.

J is TRBJ2-1 and V is TRBV20-1; 8 bases align to TRBD2. The CDR3 loop spans 16 amino acids. V dropped 3 bases and J dropped 0; count of bases not matched to a gene: 7. Germline values: CDR1 DFQATT, CDR2 SNEGSKA (reference sequence). DNA of the CDR3: TGCAGTGCTAGTCGAGCGGGAGCCAGCTCCTACAATGAGCAGTTCTTC. Translating it yields CSASRAGASSYNEQFF.

V is TRBV23-1 and J is TRBJ2-5; D is perhaps TRBD2 (5 bases). TRBV23-1 is sorted into the ORF group, with uncertain function. This CDR3 contains 13 residues. The germline V and J ends were trimmed by 8 bases and 5 bases, with 15 bases remaining between them. For the CDR3, the DNA is TGCGCCAGCGATGGACTTGGCGGGGAGACCCAGTACTTC. Protein product: CASDGLGGETQYF.

The V and J genes are TRBV19 and TRBJ2-3; 9 bases fit TRBD2. Trimming at V came to 5 bases and at J to 6 bases, leaving 9 bases not matched to a gene. CDR1 and CDR2 (germline): LNHDA, SQIVND (reference sequence). The CDR3 runs 15 residues. The CDR3 DNA reads TGTGCCAGTAGTTCAGGGACTAGCAGTTTGGATACGCAGTATTTT. It yields the protein CASSSGTSSLDTQYF.